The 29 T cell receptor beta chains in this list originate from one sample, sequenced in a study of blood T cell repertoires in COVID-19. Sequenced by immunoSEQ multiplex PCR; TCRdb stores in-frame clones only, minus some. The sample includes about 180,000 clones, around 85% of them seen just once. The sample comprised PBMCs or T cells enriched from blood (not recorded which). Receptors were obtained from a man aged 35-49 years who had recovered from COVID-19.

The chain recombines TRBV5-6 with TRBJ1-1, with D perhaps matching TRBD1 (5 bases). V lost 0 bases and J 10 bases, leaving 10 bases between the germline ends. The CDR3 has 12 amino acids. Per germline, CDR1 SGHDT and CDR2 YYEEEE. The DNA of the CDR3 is TGTGCCAGCAGCTTGGGGCAGGGAGGAGCTTTCTTT. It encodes CASSLGQGGAFF.

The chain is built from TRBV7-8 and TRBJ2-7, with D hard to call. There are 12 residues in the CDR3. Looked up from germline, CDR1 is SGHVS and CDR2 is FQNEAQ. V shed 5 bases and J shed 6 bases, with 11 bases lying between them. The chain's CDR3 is CASSLASGEQYF. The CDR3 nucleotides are TGTGCCAGCAGCCTCGCGAGTGGCGAGCAGTACTTC. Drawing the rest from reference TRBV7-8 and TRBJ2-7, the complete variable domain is GAGVSQSPRYKVAKRGQDVALRCDPISGHVSLFWYQQALGQGPEFLTYFQNEAQLDKSGLPSDRFFAERPEGSVSTLKIQRTQQEDSAVYLCASSLASGEQYFGPGTRLTVT.

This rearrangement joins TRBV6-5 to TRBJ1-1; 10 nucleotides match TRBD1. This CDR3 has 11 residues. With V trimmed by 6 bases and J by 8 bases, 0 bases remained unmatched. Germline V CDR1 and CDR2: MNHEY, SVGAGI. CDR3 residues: CASRTGGEAFF. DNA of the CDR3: TGTGCCAGCAGGACAGGGGGCGAAGCTTTCTTT.

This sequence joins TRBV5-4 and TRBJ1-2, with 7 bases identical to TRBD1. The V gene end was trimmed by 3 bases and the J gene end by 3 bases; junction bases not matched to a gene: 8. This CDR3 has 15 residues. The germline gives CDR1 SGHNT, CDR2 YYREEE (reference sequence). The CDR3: CASSSDRVGDYGYTF. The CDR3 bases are TGTGCCAGCAGCTCAGACAGGGTGGGAGACTATGGCTACACCTTC. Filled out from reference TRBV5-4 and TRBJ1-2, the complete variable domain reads ETGVTQSPTHLIKTRGQQVTLRCSSQSGHNTVSWYQQALGQGPQFIFQYYREEENGRGNFPPRFSGLQFPNYSSELNVNALELDDSALYLCASSSDRVGDYGYTFGSGTRLTVV.

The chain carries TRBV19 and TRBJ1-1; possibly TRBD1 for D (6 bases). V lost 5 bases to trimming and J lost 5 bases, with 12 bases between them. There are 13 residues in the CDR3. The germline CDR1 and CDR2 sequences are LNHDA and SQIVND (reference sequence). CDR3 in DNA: TGTGCCAGTAGTCCACAGGGTTTGACTGAAGCTTTCTTT. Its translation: CASSPQGLTEAFF.

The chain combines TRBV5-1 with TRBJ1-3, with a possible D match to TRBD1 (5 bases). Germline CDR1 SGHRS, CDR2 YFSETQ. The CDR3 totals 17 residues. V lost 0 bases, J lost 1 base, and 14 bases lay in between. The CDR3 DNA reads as TGCGCCAGCAGCTTGGAGGTCCGGGGGACGTCTGGAAACACCATATATTTT. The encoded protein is CASSLEVRGTSGNTIYF.

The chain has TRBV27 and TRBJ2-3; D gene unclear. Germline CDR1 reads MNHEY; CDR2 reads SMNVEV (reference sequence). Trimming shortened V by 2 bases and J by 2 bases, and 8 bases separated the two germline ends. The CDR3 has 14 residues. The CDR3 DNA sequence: TGTGCCAGCAGTTTAGTTCAAGCCACAGATACGCAGTATTTT. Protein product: CASSLVQATDTQYF.

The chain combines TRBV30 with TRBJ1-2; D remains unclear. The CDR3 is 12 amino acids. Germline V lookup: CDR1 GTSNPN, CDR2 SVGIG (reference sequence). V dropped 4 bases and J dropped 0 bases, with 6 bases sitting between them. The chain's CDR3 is CAWTPTNYGYTF. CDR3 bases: TGTGCCTGGACCCCTACTAACTATGGCTACACCTTC.

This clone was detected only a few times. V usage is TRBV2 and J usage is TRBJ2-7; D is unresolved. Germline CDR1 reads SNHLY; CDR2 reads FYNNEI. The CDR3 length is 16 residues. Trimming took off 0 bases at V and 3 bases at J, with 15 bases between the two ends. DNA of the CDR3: TGTGCCAGCAGTGAAGCTCCACTACGAGAGGTCTACGAGCAGTACTTC. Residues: CASSEAPLREVYEQYF.

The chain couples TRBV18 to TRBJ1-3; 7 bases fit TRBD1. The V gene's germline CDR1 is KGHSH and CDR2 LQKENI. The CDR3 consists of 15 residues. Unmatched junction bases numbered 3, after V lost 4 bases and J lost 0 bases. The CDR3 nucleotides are TGTGCCAGCTCACTAGGGACAGTCTCTGGAAACACCATATATTTT. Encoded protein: CASSLGTVSGNTIYF.

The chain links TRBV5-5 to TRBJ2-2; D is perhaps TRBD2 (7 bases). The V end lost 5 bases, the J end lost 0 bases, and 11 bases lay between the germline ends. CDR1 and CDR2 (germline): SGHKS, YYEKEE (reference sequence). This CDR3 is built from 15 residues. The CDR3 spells CASRGGGTNTGELFF. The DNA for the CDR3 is TGTGCCAGCAGGGGAGGGGGAACGAACACCGGGGAGCTGTTTTTT.

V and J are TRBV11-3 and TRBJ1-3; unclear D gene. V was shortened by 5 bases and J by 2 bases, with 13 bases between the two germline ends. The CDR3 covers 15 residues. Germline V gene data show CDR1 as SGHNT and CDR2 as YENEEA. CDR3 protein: CASSTRGSAGNTIYF. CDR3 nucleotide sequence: TGTGCCAGCAGCACGAGAGGAAGTGCTGGAAACACCATATATTTT.

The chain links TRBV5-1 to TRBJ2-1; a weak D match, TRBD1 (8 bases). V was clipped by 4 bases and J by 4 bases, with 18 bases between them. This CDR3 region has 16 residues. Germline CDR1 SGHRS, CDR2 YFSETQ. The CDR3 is CASSPGGLAEYNEQFF. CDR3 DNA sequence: TGCGCCAGCAGCCCAGGGGGCCTAGCGGAGTACAATGAGCAGTTCTTC.

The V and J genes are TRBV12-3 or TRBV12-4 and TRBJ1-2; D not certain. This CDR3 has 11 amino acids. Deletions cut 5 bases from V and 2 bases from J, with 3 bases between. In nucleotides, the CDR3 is TGTGCCAGCAGTCTAAACTATGGCTACACCTTC. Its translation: CASSLNYGYTF.

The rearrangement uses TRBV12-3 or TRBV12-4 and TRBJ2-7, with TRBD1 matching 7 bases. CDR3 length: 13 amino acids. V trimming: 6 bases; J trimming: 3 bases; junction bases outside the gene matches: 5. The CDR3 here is CASSPTGLYEQYF. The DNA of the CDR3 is TGTGCCAGCAGCCCGACAGGGCTCTACGAGCAGTACTTC.

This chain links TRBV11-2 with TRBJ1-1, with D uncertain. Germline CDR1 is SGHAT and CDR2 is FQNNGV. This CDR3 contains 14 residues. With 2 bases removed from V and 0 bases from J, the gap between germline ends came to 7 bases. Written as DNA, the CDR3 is TGTGCCAGCAGCTTAATTCCGGTGAACACTGAAGCTTTCTTT. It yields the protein CASSLIPVNTEAFF.

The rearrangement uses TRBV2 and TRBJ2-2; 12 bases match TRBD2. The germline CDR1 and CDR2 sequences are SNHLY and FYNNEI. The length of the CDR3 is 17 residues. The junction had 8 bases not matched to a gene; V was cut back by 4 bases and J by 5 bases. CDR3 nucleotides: TGTGCCAGCAGTGTGTCCCGGACTAGCGGGGCGACCGGGGAGCTGTTTTTT. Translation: CASSVSRTSGATGELFF.

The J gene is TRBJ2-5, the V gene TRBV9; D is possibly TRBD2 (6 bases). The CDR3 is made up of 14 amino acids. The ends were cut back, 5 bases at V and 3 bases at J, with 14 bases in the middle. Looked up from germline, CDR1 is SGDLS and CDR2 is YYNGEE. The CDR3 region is CASSRFREEETQYF. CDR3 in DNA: TGTGCCAGCAGTCGTTTCAGGGAGGAAGAGACCCAGTACTTC. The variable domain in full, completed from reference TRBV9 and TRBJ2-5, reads DSGVTQTPKHLITATGQRVTLRCSPRSGDLSVYWYQQSLDQGLQFLIQYYNGEERAKGNILERFSAQQFPDLHSELNLSSLELGDSALYFCASSRFREEETQYFGPGTRLLVL.

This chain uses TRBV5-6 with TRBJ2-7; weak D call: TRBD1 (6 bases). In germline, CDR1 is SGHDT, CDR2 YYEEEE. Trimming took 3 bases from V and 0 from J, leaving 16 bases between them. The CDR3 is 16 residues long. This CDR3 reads CASSYPTGNTSYEQYF. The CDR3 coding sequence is TGTGCCAGCAGCTACCCGACAGGTAATACCTCCTACGAGCAGTACTTC.

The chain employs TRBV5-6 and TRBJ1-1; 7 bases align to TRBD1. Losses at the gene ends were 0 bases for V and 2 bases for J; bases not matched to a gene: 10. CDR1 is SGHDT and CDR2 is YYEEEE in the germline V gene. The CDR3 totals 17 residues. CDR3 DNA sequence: TGTGCCAGCAGCTTGGACCCAGGGGGTAGTATTAACACTGAAGCTTTCTTT. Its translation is CASSLDPGGSINTEAFF.

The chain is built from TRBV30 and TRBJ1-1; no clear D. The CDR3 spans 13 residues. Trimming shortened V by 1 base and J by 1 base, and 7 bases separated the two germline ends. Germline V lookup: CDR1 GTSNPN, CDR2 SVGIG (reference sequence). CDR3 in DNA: TGTGCCTGGAGTGAGCAGGAGAACACTGAAGCTTTCTTT. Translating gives CAWSEQENTEAFF. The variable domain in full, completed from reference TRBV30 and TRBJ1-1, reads SQTIHQWPATLVQPVGSPLSLECTVEGTSNPNLYWYRQAAGRGLQLLFYSVGIGQISSEVPQNLSASRPQDRQFILSSKKLLLSDSGFYLCAWSEQENTEAFFGQGTRLTVV.

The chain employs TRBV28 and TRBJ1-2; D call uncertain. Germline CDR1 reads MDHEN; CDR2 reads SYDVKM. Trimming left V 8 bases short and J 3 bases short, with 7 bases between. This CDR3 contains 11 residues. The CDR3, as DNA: TGTGCCAGCGCCGGGGACTATGGCTACACCTTC. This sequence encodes CASAGDYGYTF.

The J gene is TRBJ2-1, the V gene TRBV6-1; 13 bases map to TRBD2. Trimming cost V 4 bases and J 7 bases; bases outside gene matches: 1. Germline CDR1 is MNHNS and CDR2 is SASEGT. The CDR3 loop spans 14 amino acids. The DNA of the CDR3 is TGTGCCAGCAGTGTGGGACTAGCGGGAAATGAGCAGTTCTTC. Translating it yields CASSVGLAGNEQFF.

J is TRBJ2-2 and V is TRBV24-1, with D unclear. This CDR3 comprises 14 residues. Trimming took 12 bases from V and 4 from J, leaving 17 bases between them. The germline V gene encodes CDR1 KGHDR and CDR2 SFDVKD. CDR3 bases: TGTGCCGCTGAGTTCGGCGGATGCACCGGGGAGCTGTTTTTT. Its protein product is CAAEFGGCTGELFF.

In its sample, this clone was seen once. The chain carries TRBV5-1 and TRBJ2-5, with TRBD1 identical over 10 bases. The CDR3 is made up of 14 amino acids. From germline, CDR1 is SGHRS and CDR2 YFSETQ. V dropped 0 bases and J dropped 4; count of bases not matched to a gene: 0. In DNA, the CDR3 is TGCGCCAGCAGCTTGGGGACAGGGGGAGAGACCCAGTACTTC. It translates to CASSLGTGGETQYF.

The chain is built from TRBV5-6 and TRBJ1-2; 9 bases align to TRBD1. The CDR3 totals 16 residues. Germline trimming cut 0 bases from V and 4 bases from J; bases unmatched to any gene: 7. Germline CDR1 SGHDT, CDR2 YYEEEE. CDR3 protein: CASSLGTGARPYGYTF. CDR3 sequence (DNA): TGTGCCAGCAGCTTGGGGACAGGGGCCCGACCCTATGGCTACACCTTC.

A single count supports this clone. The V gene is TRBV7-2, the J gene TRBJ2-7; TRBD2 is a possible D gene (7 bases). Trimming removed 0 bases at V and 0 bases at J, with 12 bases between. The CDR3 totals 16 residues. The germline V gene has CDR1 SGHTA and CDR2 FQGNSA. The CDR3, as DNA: TGTGCCAGCAGCTTAGCGCGGGGGCGGGGCTCCTACGAGCAGTACTTC. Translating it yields CASSLARGRGSYEQYF.

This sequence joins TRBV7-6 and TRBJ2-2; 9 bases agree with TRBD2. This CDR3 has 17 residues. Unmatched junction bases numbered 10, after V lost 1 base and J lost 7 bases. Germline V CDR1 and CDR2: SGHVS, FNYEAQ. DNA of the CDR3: TGTGCCAGCAGCTTAGATGGTAGCGGGGGCCCCGGCGGGGAGCTGTTTTTT. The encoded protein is CASSLDGSGGPGGELFF.

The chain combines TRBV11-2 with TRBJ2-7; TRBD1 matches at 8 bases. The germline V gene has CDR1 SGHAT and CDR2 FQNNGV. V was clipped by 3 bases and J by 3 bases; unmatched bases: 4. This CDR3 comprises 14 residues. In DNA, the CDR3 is TGTGCCAGCAGCTTGGGCGGGACAGGCTACGAGCAGTACTTC. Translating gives CASSLGGTGYEQYF.